These T cell receptor beta chains were read from a single sample in a study of identical twins. In TCRdb, the 5' RACE reads were re-called with MiXCR into one record per CDR3 protein. There are fewer than 350,000 distinct CDR3 sequences in the sample; about 8.3% occur only once, and less than 2.5% lies in the top ten. The same sample was also studied in work on yellow fever vaccine responses in identical twins.

The sequenced sample consisted of memory (CD45RO+) T cells sorted from blood. Every receptor here comes from a woman aged 18 to 35 in good health. Both conserved end residues are part of each CDR3. D genes are given only for firm matches. Size is stated for part of the rows, as once, few or many counts, or as a class when the clone is expanded.

len,d_gene,abundance,v_gene,j_gene,CDR3aa,CDR3nt
13,-,-,TRBV3-1,TRBJ2-5,CASSQNRWETQYF,TGTGCCAGCAGCCAAAATAGGTGGGAGACCCAGTACTTC
16,TRBD1,-,TRBV11-3,TRBJ2-2,CASSLPGQGFTGELFF,TGTGCCAGCAGCCTTCCGGGACAGGGTTTCACCGGGGAGCTGTTTTTT
15,-,-,TRBV20-1,TRBJ2-3,CSARGAGYSTDTQYF,TGCAGTGCTAGGGGGGCAGGGTACAGCACAGATACGCAGTATTTT
19,TRBD2,few,TRBV5-6,TRBJ2-3,CASSLAKGLAGVSTDTQYF,TGTGCCAGCAGCTTGGCCAAGGGACTAGCGGGAGTTTCAACAGATACGCAGTATTTT
15,TRBD2,few,TRBV6-1,TRBJ2-3,CASRDLAGGRDTQYF,TGTGCCAGCAGAGATTTAGCGGGGGGGCGGGATACGCAGTATTTT
14,-,few,TRBV5-5,TRBJ2-1,CASSLMSSYNEQFF,TGTGCCAGCAGCTTGATGTCATCCTACAATGAGCAGTTCTTC
11,-,few,TRBV15,TRBJ1-1,CATRENTEAFF,TGTGCCACCAGAGAAAACACTGAAGCTTTCTTT
14,TRBD2,few,TRBV28,TRBJ2-3,CASSSSGLALDSVF,TGTGCCAGCAGTTCCTCAGGACTAGCGCTTGATTCGGTTTTT
15,TRBD2,many,TRBV6-1,TRBJ2-1,CASSELAGGGNEQFF,TGTGCCAGCAGTGAGCTAGCGGGGGGAGGGAATGAGCAGTTCTTC
17,-,many,TRBV5-6,TRBJ2-4,CASSFGGKGQAKNIQYF,TGTGCCAGCAGCTTTGGAGGTAAAGGACAGGCCAAAAACATTCAGTACTTC
15,-,many,TRBV6-2/TRBV6-3,TRBJ1-5,CASSPDLGGNQPQHF,TGTGCCAGCAGTCCAGACCTTGGTGGCAATCAGCCCCAGCATTTT
15,-,-,TRBV27,TRBJ2-1,CASSPGGKSLNEQFF,TGTGCCAGCAGTCCTGGCGGGAAATCCTTAAATGAGCAGTTCTTC
15,-,many,TRBV6-5,TRBJ1-1,CASSYQGVMNTEAFF,TGTGCCAGCAGTTACCAAGGTGTCATGAACACTGAAGCTTTCTTT
14,-,-,TRBV7-8,TRBJ1-4,CASSSTGPEEKLFF,TGTGCCAGCAGCTCTACAGGGCCCGAGGAAAAACTGTTTTTT
14,-,few,TRBV20-1,TRBJ1-5,CSARVRGSNQPQHF,TGCAGTGCTAGAGTGAGGGGCAGCAATCAGCCCCAGCATTTT
16,-,many,TRBV18,TRBJ2-1,CASSPPMDAGSNEQFF,TGTGCCAGCTCACCACCGATGGATGCGGGTTCCAATGAGCAGTTCTTC
15,TRBD2,many,TRBV6-5,TRBJ2-3,CASSYRTSGTDTQYF,TGTGCCAGCAGTTACCGGACTAGCGGCACAGATACGCAGTATTTT
17,TRBD1,-,TRBV9,TRBJ2-5,CASSPRDSHMYQETQYF,TGTGCCAGCAGCCCAAGGGACAGCCATATGTACCAAGAGACCCAGTACTTC
15,-,many,TRBV11-2,TRBJ1-3,CASSPINRVGNTIYF,TGTGCCAGCAGCCCCATTAACAGGGTTGGAAACACCATATATTTT
13,-,-,TRBV9,TRBJ1-6,CASSVSPDSPLHF,TGTGCCAGCAGCGTCTCTCCTGATTCACCCCTCCACTTT
15,-,-,TRBV29-1,TRBJ1-2,CSVEDRVRGNYGYTF,TGCAGCGTTGAAGATCGGGTACGAGGTAACTATGGCTACACCTTC
13,-,few,TRBV2,TRBJ2-5,CASTKQGQETQYF,TGTGCCAGCACCAAACAGGGCCAAGAGACCCAGTACTTC
16,TRBD2,-,TRBV6-2/TRBV6-3,TRBJ2-1,CASSFSGTSGLNEQFF,TGTGCCAGCAGTTTCTCCGGGACTAGCGGTTTAAATGAGCAGTTCTTC
18,-,-,TRBV19,TRBJ2-3,CASSIRGPKQSSTDTQYF,TGTGCCAGTAGTATACGTGGGCCTAAACAATCTAGCACAGATACGCAGTATTTT
14,TRBD1,many,TRBV20-1,TRBJ1-1,CSASHRGDNTEAFF,TGCAGTGCTAGTCACAGGGGGGATAACACTGAAGCTTTCTTT
14,-,-,TRBV10-3,TRBJ2-3,CAINGLGGADTQYF,TGTGCCATCAACGGGCTTGGCGGTGCAGATACGCAGTATTTT
17,-,many,TRBV10-3,TRBJ2-3,CAISGPRVASSTDTQYF,TGTGCCATCAGTGGTCCGCGGGTGGCGTCTAGCACAGATACGCAGTATTTT
14,-,-,TRBV7-8,TRBJ1-5,CASSPQASNQPQHF,TGTGCCAGCAGCCCACAGGCTAGCAATCAGCCCCAGCATTTT
15,TRBD1,-,TRBV28,TRBJ1-6,CASSSRGGYNSPLHF,TGTGCCAGCAGTAGCAGGGGGGGGTATAATTCACCCCTCCACTTT
11,-,many,TRBV12-3/TRBV12-4,TRBJ2-7,CASSLNYEQYF,TGTGCCAGCAGTTTAAACTACGAGCAGTACTTC
15,TRBD1,few,TRBV28,TRBJ2-5,CASSLPGTGKETQYF,TGTGCCAGCAGTTTACCCGGGACAGGGAAAGAGACCCAGTACTTC
13,-,many,TRBV27,TRBJ2-2,CASTVRGTGELFF,TGTGCCAGCACAGTGAGGGGGACCGGGGAGCTGTTTTTT
15,-,-,TRBV9,TRBJ2-5,CASSVANRYQETQYF,TGTGCCAGCAGCGTAGCTAACCGGTACCAAGAGACCCAGTACTTC
14,-,-,TRBV3-1,TRBJ2-2,CASTDQQLPGELFF,TGTGCCAGCACAGATCAGCAGTTGCCCGGGGAGCTGTTTTTT
16,-,many,TRBV20-1,TRBJ2-5,CSARDPWGAIQETQYF,TGCAGTGCTAGAGATCCTTGGGGGGCAATCCAAGAGACCCAGTACTTC
18,TRBD1,few,TRBV19,TRBJ2-6,CASSISGRGLAGANVLTF,TGTGCCAGTAGTATCTCGGGCAGGGGGCTGGCTGGGGCCAACGTCCTGACTTTC
15,-,many,TRBV7-8,TRBJ1-1,CASRSVAGMNTEAFF,TGTGCCAGCAGATCCGTCGCCGGGATGAACACTGAAGCTTTCTTT
15,TRBD2,many,TRBV7-3,TRBJ2-1,CASSFIAGGYNEQFF,TGTGCCAGCAGCTTTATAGCGGGAGGGTACAATGAGCAGTTCTTC
14,-,-,TRBV12-3/TRBV12-4,TRBJ1-6,CASSWSGVYSPLHF,TGTGCCAGCAGTTGGTCAGGGGTTTATTCACCCCTCCACTTT
14,-,-,TRBV19,TRBJ2-6,CASSQTGGANVLTF,TGTGCCAGTAGTCAGACGGGGGGGGCCAACGTCCTGACTTTC
15,-,few,TRBV18,TRBJ1-5,CASSQGHQGNQPQHF,TGTGCCAGCTCACAGGGACACCAGGGAAATCAGCCCCAGCATTTT
13,-,large,TRBV5-1,TRBJ2-5,CASSSEYQETQYF,TGCGCCAGCAGCTCTGAGTACCAAGAGACCCAGTACTTC
16,-,few,TRBV19,TRBJ2-2,CASSSTPLGITGELFF,TGTGCCAGTAGCAGTACCCCCCTAGGTATCACCGGGGAGCTGTTTTTT
14,TRBD1,many,TRBV6-2/TRBV6-3,TRBJ2-5,CASSYRDRRETQYF,TGTGCCAGCAGTTACCGGGACAGAAGGGAGACCCAGTACTTC
15,-,many,TRBV5-1,TRBJ2-4,CASSLAFGGQNIQYF,TGCGCCAGCAGCTTGGCCTTTGGGGGTCAAAACATTCAGTACTTC
14,-,few,TRBV5-1,TRBJ1-1,CASSQDNVNTEAFF,TGCGCCAGCAGCCAGGACAACGTGAACACTGAAGCTTTCTTT
16,TRBD2,-,TRBV6-1,TRBJ2-7,CASKPLAGGADYEQYF,TGTGCCAGCAAACCCTTAGCGGGAGGGGCGGACTACGAGCAGTACTTC
14,TRBD2,-,TRBV20-1,TRBJ2-1,CSAREREGFYEQFF,TGCAGTGCTAGAGAGCGGGAGGGCTTCTATGAGCAGTTCTTC
15,TRBD2,few,TRBV6-1,TRBJ2-1,CASSKLAGDYNEQFF,TGTGCCAGCAGTAAACTAGCGGGAGATTACAATGAGCAGTTCTTC
17,TRBD2,many,TRBV5-1,TRBJ2-1,CASSLFPSGTSYNEQFF,TGCGCCAGCAGCTTGTTTCCTAGCGGGACTTCCTACAATGAGCAGTTCTTC
15,-,-,TRBV3-1,TRBJ2-6,CASSQGAGVANVLTF,TGTGCCAGCAGCCAAGGGGCTGGGGTGGCCAACGTCCTGACTTTC
14,-,-,TRBV7-9,TRBJ2-3,CASSLAHVTDTQYF,TGTGCCAGCAGCTTAGCGCACGTCACGGATACGCAGTATTTT
17,-,many,TRBV4-2,TRBJ2-3,CASSQPWVVADTDTQYF,TGTGCCAGCAGCCAACCCTGGGTGGTAGCGGACACAGATACGCAGTATTTT
15,TRBD1,-,TRBV10-3,TRBJ1-1,CAIRNRTGGSTEAFF,TGTGCCATCAGGAATCGGACAGGAGGGTCCACTGAAGCTTTCTTT
16,TRBD2,many,TRBV24-1,TRBJ2-1,CATSSSTSDSYNEQFF,TGTGCCACCAGTTCGTCGACTAGCGACTCCTACAATGAGCAGTTCTTC
17,-,many,TRBV3-1,TRBJ1-3,CASSERQLRGSGNTIYF,TGTGCCAGCAGCGAACGACAGTTAAGAGGCTCTGGAAACACCATATATTTT
13,TRBD1,-,TRBV6-5,TRBJ2-1,CASSYLGTAEQFF,TGTGCCAGCAGTTACCTCGGGACAGCAGAGCAGTTCTTC
14,-,many,TRBV12-3/TRBV12-4,TRBJ1-5,CASSQGTVNQPQHF,TGTGCCAGCAGCCAGGGTACTGTCAATCAGCCCCAGCATTTT
13,-,many,TRBV14,TRBJ1-2,CASSRDRVDGYTF,TGTGCCAGCAGCCGCGATCGGGTGGATGGCTACACCTTC
14,TRBD1,many,TRBV2,TRBJ1-5,CASSGQGHNQPQHF,TGTGCCAGCAGTGGACAGGGCCACAATCAGCCCCAGCATTTT